This T cell receptor (beta chain) was found in a study of response to subunit inactivated influenza vaccine. The study's findings and limits: It was suggested by the authors that few new T cells are recruited by each seasonal influenza vaccination.

This clonotype was recorded many times. Its antigen is undetermined. MiXCR was run by TCRdb on the RT-PCR reads, yielding one entry per CDR3 protein. Here the sample spans hundreds of thousands of distinct CDR3 sequences, around a sixth being singletons. The CDR3 has 15 residues. V dropped 6 bases and J dropped 0 bases, with 12 bases sitting between them. Per the germline V gene, CDR1 is SQVTM and CDR2 is ANQGSEA. This clonotype was obtained from a man aged 50 or older who received an inactivated influenza vaccine. The material was PBMCs from blood, obtained roughly 5 days after vaccination. The chain couples TRBV29-1 to TRBJ2-6; the D gene is possibly TRBD2 (5 bases). The CDR3 protein is CSVRVGGSGANVLTF. The CDR3 DNA sequence: TGCAGCGTACGAGTAGGAGGCTCTGGGGCCAACGTCCTGACTTTC.